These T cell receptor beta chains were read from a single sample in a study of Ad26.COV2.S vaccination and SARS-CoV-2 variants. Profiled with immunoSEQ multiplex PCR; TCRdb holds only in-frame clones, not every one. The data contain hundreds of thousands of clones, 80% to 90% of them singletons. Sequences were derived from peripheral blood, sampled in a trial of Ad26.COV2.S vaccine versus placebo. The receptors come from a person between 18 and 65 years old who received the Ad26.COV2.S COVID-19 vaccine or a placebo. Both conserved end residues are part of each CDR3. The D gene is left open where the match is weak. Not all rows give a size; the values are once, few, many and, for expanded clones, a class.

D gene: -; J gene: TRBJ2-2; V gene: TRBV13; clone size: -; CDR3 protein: CASRPSTGNTGELFF; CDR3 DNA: TGTGCCAGCAGGCCCTCGACTGGGAACACCGGGGAGCTGTTTTTT
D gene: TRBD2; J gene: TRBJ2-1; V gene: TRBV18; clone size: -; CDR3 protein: CASSGLAGSNEQFF; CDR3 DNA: TGTGCCAGCTCAGGACTAGCGGGCAGCAATGAGCAGTTCTTC
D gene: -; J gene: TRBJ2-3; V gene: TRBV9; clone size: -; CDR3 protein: CASSARTDTQYF; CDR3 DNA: TGTGCCAGCAGCGCTCGTACAGATACGCAGTATTTT
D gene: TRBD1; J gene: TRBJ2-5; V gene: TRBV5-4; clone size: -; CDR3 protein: CASSLSQGGETQYF; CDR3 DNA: TGTGCCAGCAGCTTGTCACAGGGGGGCGAGACCCAGTACTTC
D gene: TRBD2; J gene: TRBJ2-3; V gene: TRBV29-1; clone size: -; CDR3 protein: CSVEQAGRSVADTQYF; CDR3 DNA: TGCAGCGTTGAGCAAGCGGGAAGGTCTGTAGCAGATACGCAGTATTTT
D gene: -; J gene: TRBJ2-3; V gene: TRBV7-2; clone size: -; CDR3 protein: CASSFRVATDTQYF; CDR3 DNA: TGTGCCAGCAGCTTCAGGGTGGCCACAGATACGCAGTATTTT
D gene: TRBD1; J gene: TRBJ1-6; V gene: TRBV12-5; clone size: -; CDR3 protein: CASALTGTGSDSPLHF; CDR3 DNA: TGTGCTAGTGCCTTAACCGGGACAGGGTCTGATTCACCCCTCCACTTT
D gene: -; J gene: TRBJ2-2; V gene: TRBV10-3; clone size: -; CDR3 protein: CAIRSAGTSNTGELFF; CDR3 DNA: TGTGCCATCAGGTCGGCCGGGACTTCGAACACCGGGGAGCTGTTTTTT
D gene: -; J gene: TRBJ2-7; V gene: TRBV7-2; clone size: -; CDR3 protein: CASSRGQTPYEQYF; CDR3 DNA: TGTGCCAGCAGCAGAGGACAGACCCCCTACGAGCAGTACTTC
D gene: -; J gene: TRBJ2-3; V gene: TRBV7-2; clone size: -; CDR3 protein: CASSLVGGAGTDTQYF; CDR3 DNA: TGTGCCAGCAGCTTAGTGGGGGGCGCCGGCACAGATACGCAGTATTTT
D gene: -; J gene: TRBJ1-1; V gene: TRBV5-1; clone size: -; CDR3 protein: CASSLKSGTNTEAFF; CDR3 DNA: TGCGCCAGCAGCTTGAAGTCAGGGACGAACACTGAAGCTTTCTTT
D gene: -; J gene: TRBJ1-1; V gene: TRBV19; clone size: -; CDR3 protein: CASSVTSNTEAFF; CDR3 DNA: TGTGCCAGTAGTGTTACATCCAACACTGAAGCTTTCTTT
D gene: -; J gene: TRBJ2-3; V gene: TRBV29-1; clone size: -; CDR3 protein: CSVPAGDTQYF; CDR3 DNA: TGCAGCGTTCCCGCGGGCGATACGCAGTATTTT
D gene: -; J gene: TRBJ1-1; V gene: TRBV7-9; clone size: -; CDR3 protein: CASSEQWKPEAFF; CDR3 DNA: TGTGCCAGCAGCGAGCAGTGGAAACCTGAAGCTTTCTTT
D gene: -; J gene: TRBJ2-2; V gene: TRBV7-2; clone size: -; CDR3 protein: CASSLAPPSLNTGELFF; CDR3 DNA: TGTGCCAGCAGCTTAGCCCCGCCGAGCCTGAACACCGGGGAGCTGTTTTTT
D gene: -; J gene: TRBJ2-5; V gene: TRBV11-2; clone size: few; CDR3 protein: CASTRRQGETQYF; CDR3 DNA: TGTGCCAGCACCCGCCGGCAGGGAGAGACCCAGTACTTC
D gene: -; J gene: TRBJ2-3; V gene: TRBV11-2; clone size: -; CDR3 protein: CASSLNGISTDTQYF; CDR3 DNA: TGTGCCAGCAGCTTAAACGGGATAAGCACAGATACGCAGTATTTT
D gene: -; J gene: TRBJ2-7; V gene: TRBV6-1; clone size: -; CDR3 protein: CASSERGRGINSYEQYF; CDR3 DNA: TGTGCCAGCAGTGAACGGGGACGAGGGATCAACTCCTACGAGCAGTACTTC
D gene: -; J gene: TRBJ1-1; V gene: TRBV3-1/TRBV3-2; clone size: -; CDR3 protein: CASSPQGSRTEAFF; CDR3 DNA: TGTGCCAGCAGCCCCCAGGGATCGAGGACTGAAGCTTTCTTT
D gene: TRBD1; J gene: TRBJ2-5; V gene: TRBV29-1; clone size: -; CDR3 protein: CSAAPQGKETQYF; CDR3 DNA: TGCAGCGCCGCCCCACAGGGGAAAGAGACCCAGTACTTC
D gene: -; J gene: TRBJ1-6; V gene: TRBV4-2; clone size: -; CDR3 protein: CASSQIPLPLHF; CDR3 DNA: TGTGCCAGCAGCCAAATCCCCTTACCCCTCCACTTT
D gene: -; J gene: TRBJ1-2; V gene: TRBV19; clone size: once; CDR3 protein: CASSMAGPNYGYTF; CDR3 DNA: TGTGCCAGTAGTATGGCTGGCCCCAACTATGGCTACACCTTC
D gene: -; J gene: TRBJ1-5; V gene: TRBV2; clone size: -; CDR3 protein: CASSRNIAFNQPQHF; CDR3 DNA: TGTGCCAGCAGCAGGAACATAGCATTCAATCAGCCCCAGCATTTT